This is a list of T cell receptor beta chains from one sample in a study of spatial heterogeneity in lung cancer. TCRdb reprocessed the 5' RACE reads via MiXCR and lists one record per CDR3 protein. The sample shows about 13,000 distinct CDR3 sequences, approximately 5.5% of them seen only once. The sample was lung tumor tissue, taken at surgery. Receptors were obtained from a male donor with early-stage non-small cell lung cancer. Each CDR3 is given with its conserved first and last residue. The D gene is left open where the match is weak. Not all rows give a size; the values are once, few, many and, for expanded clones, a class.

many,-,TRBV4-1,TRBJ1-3,CASSQDMVYSGNTIYF,TGCGCCAGCAGCCAAGATATGGTGTACTCTGGAAACACCATATATTTT
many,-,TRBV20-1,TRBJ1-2,CSARDRGNYGYTF,TGCAGTGCTAGGGATAGGGGGAACTATGGCTACACCTTC
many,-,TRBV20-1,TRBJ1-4,CSTVRRPNEKLFF,TGCAGTACCGTGAGGCGGCCTAATGAAAAACTGTTTTTT
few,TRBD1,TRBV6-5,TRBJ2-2,CASSRQGANTGELFF,TGTGCCAGCAGCCGACAGGGCGCGAACACCGGGGAGCTGTTTTTT
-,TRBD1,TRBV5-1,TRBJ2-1,CASSSRGTGYNEQFF,TGCGCCAGCAGCTCGAGGGGGACAGGGTACAATGAGCAGTTCTTC
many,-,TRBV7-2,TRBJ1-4,CASSLTGSTNEKLFF,TGTGCCAGCAGCTTGACAGGATCAACTAATGAAAAACTGTTTTTT
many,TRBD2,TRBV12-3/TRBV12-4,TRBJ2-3,CASLAGGPDTQYF,TGTGCCAGCCTAGCGGGGGGCCCAGATACGCAGTATTTT
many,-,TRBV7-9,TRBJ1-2,CASSSVQGNYGYTF,TGTGCCAGCAGCTCTGTTCAGGGGAACTATGGCTACACCTTC
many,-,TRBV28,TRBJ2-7,CASSLRRGDYEQYF,TGTGCCAGCAGTTTAAGGAGAGGTGATTACGAGCAGTACTTC
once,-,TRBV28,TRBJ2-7,CASTPPGPYEQYF,TGTGCCAGCACCCCCCCGGGACCCTACGAGCAGTACTTC
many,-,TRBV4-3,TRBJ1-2,CASSQEGRGYGYTF,TGCGCCAGCAGCCAAGAGGGTAGGGGCTATGGCTACACCTTC
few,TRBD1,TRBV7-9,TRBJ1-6,CASSFGTGPIGNSPLHF,TGTGCCAGCAGCTTTGGGACAGGGCCCATAGGAAATTCACCCCTCCACTTT
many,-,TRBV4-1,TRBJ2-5,CASSQGEGAETQYF,TGCGCCAGCAGCCAAGGAGAAGGTGCGGAGACCCAGTACTTC
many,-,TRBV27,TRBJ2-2,CASSLWSANTGELFF,TGTGCCAGCAGTTTATGGTCGGCAAACACCGGGGAGCTGTTTTTT
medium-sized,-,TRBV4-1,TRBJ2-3,CASSQRGPRYSSTDTQYF,TGCGCCAGCAGCCAAAGAGGGCCCCGGTACTCAAGCACAGATACGCAGTATTTT
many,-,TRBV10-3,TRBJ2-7,CAISDPTGPQGPAEQYF,TGTGCCATCAGTGACCCGACCGGGCCCCAGGGCCCTGCCGAGCAGTACTTC
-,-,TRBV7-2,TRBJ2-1,CASSLGAEADEQFF,TGTGCCAGCAGCTTAGGAGCAGAAGCGGATGAGCAGTTCTTC
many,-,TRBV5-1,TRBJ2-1,CASSLRQDWDEQFF,TGCGCCAGCAGCTTGAGACAGGATTGGGATGAGCAGTTCTTC
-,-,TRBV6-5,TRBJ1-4,CASSYRVGATNEKLFF,TGTGCCAGCAGTTACCGGGTTGGGGCAACTAATGAAAAACTGTTTTTT
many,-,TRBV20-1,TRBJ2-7,CSAKSSYEQYF,TGCAGTGCTAAGAGTAGTTACGAGCAGTACTTC
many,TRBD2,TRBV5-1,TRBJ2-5,CASSPDSTSGGQTQYF,TGCGCCAGCAGCCCCGACTCGACTAGCGGGGGACAGACCCAGTACTTC
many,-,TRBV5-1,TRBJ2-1,CASSLAPLNEQFF,TGCGCCAGCAGCTTGGCCCCCCTCAATGAGCAGTTCTTC
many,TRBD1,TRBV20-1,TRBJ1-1,CSARGNLGAEAFF,TGCAGTGCCAGGGGGAATTTAGGGGCTGAAGCTTTCTTT
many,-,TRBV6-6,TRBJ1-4,CASKYGPNEKLFF,TGTGCCAGCAAGTATGGCCCCAATGAAAAACTGTTTTTT
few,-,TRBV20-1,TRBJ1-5,CSARAGTFNQPQHF,TGCAGTGCTAGAGCCGGGACCTTCAATCAGCCCCAGCATTTT
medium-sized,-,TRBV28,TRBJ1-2,CASSSTYGYTF,TGTGCCAGCAGCTCTACATACGGCTACACCTTC
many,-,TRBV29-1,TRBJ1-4,CSVNPGNEKLFF,TGCAGCGTTAATCCCGGGAATGAAAAACTGTTTTTT
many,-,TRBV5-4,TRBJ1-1,CASSGHRNTEAFF,TGTGCCAGCAGCGGACACCGGAACACTGAAGCTTTCTTT
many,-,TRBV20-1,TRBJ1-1,CSARVTTGGTEAFF,TGCAGTGCTAGAGTAACGACAGGTGGCACTGAAGCTTTCTTT
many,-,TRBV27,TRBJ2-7,CASSRSFSYEQYF,TGTGCCAGCAGTCGAAGCTTCTCCTACGAGCAGTACTTC
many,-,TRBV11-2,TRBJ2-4,CASSSTLGTELADIQYF,TGTGCCAGCAGCTCAACACTTGGGACGGAGCTCGCGGACATTCAGTACTTC
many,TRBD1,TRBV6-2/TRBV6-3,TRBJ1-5,CASSYSSRGDNQPQHF,TGTGCCAGCAGTTACTCAAGCAGGGGGGACAATCAGCCCCAGCATTTT
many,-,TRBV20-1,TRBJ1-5,CSAIVGRSVWGNQPQHF,TGCAGTGCTATTGTCGGACGGAGCGTATGGGGCAATCAGCCCCAGCATTTT
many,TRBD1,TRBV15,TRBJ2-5,CATSREDRDETQYF,TGTGCCACCAGCAGAGAGGACAGGGACGAGACCCAGTACTTC
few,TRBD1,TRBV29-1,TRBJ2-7,CSARGQGRYEQYF,TGCAGCGCCAGAGGACAGGGACGCTACGAGCAGTACTTC
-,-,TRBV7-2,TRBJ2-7,CASSLAGPSSYEQYF,TGTGCCAGCAGCTTAGCCGGCCCGAGCTCCTACGAGCAGTACTTC
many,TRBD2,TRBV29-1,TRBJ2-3,CSAVGLAGADTQYF,TGCAGCGCCGTTGGACTAGCGGGAGCAGATACGCAGTATTTT
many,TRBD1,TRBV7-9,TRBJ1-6,CASSTGQVNSPLHF,TGTGCCAGCAGCACGGGACAGGTGAATTCACCCCTCCACTTT
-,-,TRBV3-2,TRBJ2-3,CASSQVTYRVKSRHADTQYF,TGTGCCAGCAGCCAAGTTACTTACAGGGTCAAGTCCCGGCACGCAGATACGCAGTATTTT
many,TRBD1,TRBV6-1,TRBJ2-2,CATRTGTGTTGELFF,TGTGCCACCCGGACCGGGACAGGGACCACCGGGGAGCTGTTTTTT
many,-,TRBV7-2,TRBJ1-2,CASSLMGLGYGYTF,TGTGCCAGCAGCTTAATGGGGTTGGGCTATGGCTACACCTTC
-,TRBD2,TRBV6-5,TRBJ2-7,CASSYVTAAGEEQYF,TGTGCCAGCAGTTACGTCACCGCCGCGGGAGAGGAGCAGTACTTC
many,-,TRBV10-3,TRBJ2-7,CAISESGYEQYF,TGTGCCATCAGTGAGTCCGGGTACGAGCAGTACTTC
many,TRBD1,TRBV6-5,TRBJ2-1,CATRDRGEFF,TGTGCCACACGGGACAGGGGGGAGTTCTTC
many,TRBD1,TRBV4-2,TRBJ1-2,CASSQRGQGNYGYTF,TGTGCCAGCAGCCAAAGGGGACAGGGGAACTATGGCTACACCTTC
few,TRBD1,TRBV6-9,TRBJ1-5,CARIALRGQGPLCNQPQHF,TGTGCCAGAATCGCTCTAAGGGGACAGGGCCCTTTATGCAATCAGCCCCAGCATTTT
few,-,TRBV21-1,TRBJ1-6,CASSKRRDRRTSYNSPLHF,TGTGCCAGCAGCAAAAGACGGGACCGCCGAACCTCCTATAATTCACCCCTCCACTTT
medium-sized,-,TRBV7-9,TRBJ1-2,CASSTLPGPSYGYTF,TGTGCCAGCAGCACCCTTCCGGGACCCAGCTATGGCTACACCTTC
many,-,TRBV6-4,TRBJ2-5,CASSPGTGETQYF,TGTGCCAGCAGCCCCGGCACGGGAGAGACCCAGTACTTC
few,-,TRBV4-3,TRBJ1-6,CASSQASRLRNSPLHF,TGCGCCAGCAGCCAAGCCTCACGGCTCAGGAATTCACCCCTCCACTTT
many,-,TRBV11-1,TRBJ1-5,CAGPRGINQPQHF,TGTGCCGGGCCCCGGGGGATCAATCAGCCCCAGCATTTT
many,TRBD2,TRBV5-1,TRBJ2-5,CASSFLAGGQETQYF,TGCGCCAGCAGCTTCCTAGCGGGGGGGCAGGAGACCCAGTACTTC
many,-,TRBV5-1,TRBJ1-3,CASSTTELLSGNTIYF,TGCGCCAGCAGCACGACAGAACTCCTCTCTGGAAACACCATATATTTT
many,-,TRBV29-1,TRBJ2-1,CSISRAGEQFF,TGCAGCATCTCGAGGGCGGGGGAGCAGTTCTTC
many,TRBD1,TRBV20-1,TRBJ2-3,CSARGLTGGFSTDTQYF,TGCAGTGCTAGAGGCTTGACAGGGGGATTTAGCACAGATACGCAGTATTTT